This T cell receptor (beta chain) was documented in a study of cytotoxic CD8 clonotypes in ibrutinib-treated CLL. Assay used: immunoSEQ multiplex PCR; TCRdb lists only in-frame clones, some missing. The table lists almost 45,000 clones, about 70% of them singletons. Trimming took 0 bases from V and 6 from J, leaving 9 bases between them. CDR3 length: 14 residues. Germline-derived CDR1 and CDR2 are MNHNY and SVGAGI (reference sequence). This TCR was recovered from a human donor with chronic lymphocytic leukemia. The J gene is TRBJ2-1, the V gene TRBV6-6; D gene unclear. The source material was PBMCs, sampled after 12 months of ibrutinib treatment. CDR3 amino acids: CASSYSSAGNEQFF. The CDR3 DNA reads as TGTGCCAGCAGTTACTCGTCCGCAGGCAATGAGCAGTTCTTC.